The 29 T cell receptor beta chains below were found in one sample sequenced in a study of CD8 T cells in Susac syndrome. With random hexamers, reverse transcription was performed on about 0.5 to 1 ug of RNA. TCRdb ran MiXCR on the immunoSEQ multiplex PCR reads and lists one entry per CDR3 protein. Found here are roughly 170,000 distinct CDR3 sequences, approximately 95% of them singletons; the top ten hold roughly 0.1%. The specimen sequenced was CD4+ T cells from PBMCs. The receptor set was obtained from a human donor with multiple sclerosis.

The table lists this clonotype with a count of one. V usage is TRBV7-6 and J usage is TRBJ2-7; D is perhaps TRBD2 (5 bases). CDR1 is SGHVS and CDR2 is FNYEAQ in the germline V gene. Trimming took off 6 bases at V and 6 bases at J, with 21 bases between the two ends. The CDR3 extends over 15 amino acids. The CDR3 loop reads CASSDGRSLSGEQYF. The CDR3 nucleotides are TGTGCCAGCAGTGATGGGAGAAGCCTATCGGGCGAGCAGTACTTC. Full variable domain (remainder filled in from reference TRBV7-6 and TRBJ2-7): GAGVSQSPRYKVTKRGQDVALRCDPISGHVSLYWYRQALGQGPEFLTYFNYEAQQDKSGLPNDRFSAERPEGSISTLTIQRTEQRDSAMYRCASSDGRSLSGEQYFGPGTRLTVT.

The rearrangement links TRBV5-1 to TRBJ2-5, with 14 bases that match TRBD2. V was clipped by 4 bases and J by 2 bases; unmatched bases: 10. This CDR3 is built from 18 residues. CDR1 and CDR2 from the germline V gene are SGHRS and YFSETQ. The CDR3 here is CASSAGLAGGTRQETQYF. DNA for the CDR3: TGCGCCAGCAGCGCCGGACTAGCGGGAGGAACGAGGCAAGAGACCCAGTACTTC. The whole variable domain, remainder taken from reference TRBV5-1 and TRBJ2-5, is KAGVTQTPRYLIKTRGQQVTLSCSPISGHRSVSWYQQTPGQGLQFLFEYFSETQRNKGNFPGRFSGRQFSNSRSEMNVSTLELGDSALYLCASSAGLAGGTRQETQYFGPGTRLLVL.

This chain joins TRBV10-3 and TRBJ2-5, with 8 bases aligning to TRBD1. With 11 bases clipped from V and 5 bases from J, the junction kept 10 bases outside the gene matches. This CDR3 has 13 residues. CDR1 and CDR2 from the germline V gene are ENHRY and SYGVKD. This chain's CDR3 is CASHRGVGETQYF. The DNA of the CDR3 is TGTGCCTCTCACAGGGGGGTTGGGGAGACCCAGTACTTC.

This clonotype was seen a single time. The rearrangement links TRBV6-1 to TRBJ1-2, with TRBD1 identical over 7 bases. This CDR3 comprises 16 residues. V was clipped by 5 bases and J by 4 bases; unmatched bases: 13. Germline CDR1 reads MNHNS; CDR2 reads SASEGT. CDR3 sequence: CASSPRPGAGGYGYTF. The DNA of the CDR3 is TGTGCCAGCAGTCCGCGCCCGGGAGCAGGGGGCTATGGCTACACCTTC.

This clonotype turned up a few times. The genes are TRBV25-1 and TRBJ2-7; weak D call: TRBD2 (6 bases). This CDR3 has 13 amino acids. Germline assignment: CDR1 MGHDK and CDR2 SYGVNS. V lost 4 bases and J 7 bases, leaving 14 bases between the germline ends. CDR3 DNA sequence: TGTGCCAGCAGTGGGGGACTTTTTGAGGAGCAGTACTTC. It specifies CASSGGLFEEQYF.

The chain has TRBV5-1 and TRBJ1-1, with D possibly being TRBD1 (5 bases). The V gene lost 6 bases and the J gene lost 1 base, with 16 bases spanning the gap. Germline assignment: CDR1 SGHRS and CDR2 YFSETQ. This CDR3 has 15 residues. DNA of the CDR3: TGCGCCAGCATCGGGGCCGCGAACGGGAACACTGAAGCTTTCTTT. It is translated as CASIGAANGNTEAFF.

This clonotype was detected once. The chain carries TRBV28 and TRBJ2-1; 9 bases line up with TRBD2. After removal of 2 bases from V and 7 bases from J, the junction contained 6 bases not matched to a gene. From germline, CDR1 is MDHEN and CDR2 SYDVKM. The CDR3 has 15 amino acids. The CDR3, as DNA: TGTGCCAGCAGTTTAATGCGGGGGGGCGGAAATGAGCAGTTCTTC. Amino acid sequence: CASSLMRGGGNEQFF.

The chain links TRBV20-1 to TRBJ1-3; no clear D gene. The germline gives CDR1 DFQATT, CDR2 SNEGSKA (reference sequence). The CDR3 extends over 13 amino acids. Trimming took off 0 bases at V and 4 bases at J, with 7 bases between the two ends. CDR3 sequence (DNA): TGCAGTGCTAGAGATAGGAGGGGAAACACCATATATTTT. Translating gives CSARDRRGNTIYF.

The chain uses TRBV13 and TRBJ2-3; perhaps D is TRBD1 or TRBD2 (6 bases each). In germline, CDR1 is PRHDT, CDR2 FYEKMQ (reference sequence). V was shortened by 6 bases and J by 4 bases, with 11 bases between the two germline ends. The length of the CDR3 is 13 residues. The CDR3 here is CASRKGGADTQYF. The CDR3, as DNA: TGTGCCAGCAGGAAGGGGGGAGCAGATACGCAGTATTTT.

J is TRBJ2-2 and V is TRBV11-2; TRBD2 aligns across 11 bases. The CDR3 has 15 residues. Germline CDR1 is SGHAT and CDR2 is FQNNGV. Trimming took 4 bases from V and 6 from J; bases not matched to a gene: 4. DNA of the CDR3: TGTGCCAGCAGCTCATTAGCGGGGGGGCCCGGGGAGCTGTTTTTT. Encoded protein: CASSSLAGGPGELFF.

V is TRBV5-1 and J is TRBJ1-1; D remains unclear. Trimming cost V 9 bases and J 1 base, with 13 bases left between them. The CDR3 is made up of 13 amino acids. The germline V gene has CDR1 SGHRS and CDR2 YFSETQ. Here the CDR3 DNA reads TGCGCCACCTCCCGTGACTGGAACACTGAAGCTTTCTTT. Amino acids: CATSRDWNTEAFF.

The CDR3 coding sequence is TGTGCCATCAGTGGAGACGCCACAGATACGCAGTATTTT. As protein: CAISGDATDTQYF. The V call is TRBV10-3, the J call TRBJ2-3, with unresolved D. Trimming stripped 4 bases from V and 2 bases from J, with 7 bases between. CDR3 length: 13 amino acids. The V gene's germline CDR1 is ENHRY and CDR2 SYGVKD.

This chain joins TRBV3-1 and TRBJ1-5, with unresolved D. Trimming took 1 base from V and 4 from J, leaving 8 bases between them. This CDR3 region has 14 residues. The V gene's germline CDR1 is LGHDT and CDR2 YNNKEL (reference sequence). The CDR3 coding sequence is TGTGCCAGCAGCCAAGCGCTCGCGAATCAGCCCCAGCATTTT. It yields the protein CASSQALANQPQHF.

The chain couples TRBV28 to TRBJ2-1; D gene ambiguous. The CDR3 spans 11 residues. Between the trimmed V and J ends, which lost 2 bases and 10 bases, there was a span of 6 bases. Germline CDR1 is MDHEN and CDR2 is SYDVKM. CDR3: CASSLAYEQFF. The CDR3 DNA sequence: TGTGCCAGCAGTTTAGCGTACGAGCAGTTCTTC.

The rearrangement uses TRBV6-5 and TRBJ2-4; TRBD2 is a possible D gene (6 bases). Trimming pared 4 bases from V and 0 bases from J, leaving 13 bases between. CDR3 length equals 16 residues. CDR1 is MNHEY, CDR2 SVGAGI, per germline. CDR3 region: CASSWRGPLAKNIQYF. For the CDR3, the DNA is TGTGCCAGCAGTTGGAGGGGACCCTTAGCCAAAAACATTCAGTACTTC.

The table lists this clonotype with a count of one. This chain connects TRBV20-1 to TRBJ1-1; possible D gene TRBD1, 6 bases. The CDR3 covers 13 residues. V dropped 2 bases and J dropped 1 base, with 8 bases sitting between them. Germline lookup yields CDR1 DFQATT and CDR2 SNEGSKA (reference sequence). The CDR3, as DNA: TGCAGTGCTAGAACACAGGGGAACACTGAAGCTTTCTTT. Protein: CSARTQGNTEAFF.

The chain uses TRBV18 and TRBJ2-7; D is undetermined. This CDR3 contains 17 residues. Trimming took off 2 bases at V and 0 bases at J, with 17 bases between the two ends. The germline CDR1 and CDR2 sequences are KGHSH and LQKENI. The CDR3 DNA is TGTGCCAGCTCACCAGACTGGACCCTACTGAGCTCCTACGAGCAGTACTTC. It codes for CASSPDWTLLSSYEQYF. Supplemented by reference TRBV18 and TRBJ2-7, the full variable domain reads NAGVMQNPRHLVRRRGQEARLRCSPMKGHSHVYWYRQLPEEGLKFMVYLQKENIIDESGMPKERFSAEFPKEGPSILRIQQVVRGDSAAYFCASSPDWTLLSSYEQYFGPGTRLTVT.

The chain couples TRBV27 to TRBJ2-3; 7 nucleotides line up with TRBD2. V was pared by 2 bases and J by 0 bases, with 11 bases of the junction left unmatched. Germline loops: CDR1 MNHEY, CDR2 SMNVEV (reference sequence). CDR3 length: 18 amino acids. CDR3: CASSLPPGAGVSTDTQYF. CDR3 DNA: TGTGCCAGCAGTTTACCCCCCGGCGCGGGGGTGAGCACAGATACGCAGTATTTT.

The rearrangement links TRBV7-2 to TRBJ2-7; 8 bases align to TRBD2. The CDR3 contains 14 residues. The germline CDR1 and CDR2 sequences are SGHTA and FQGNSA. With 5 bases clipped from V and 7 bases from J, the junction kept 10 bases outside the gene matches. DNA of the CDR3: TGTGCCAGCAGCCCGGGAGGGCCGAGGTTGGAGCAGTACTTC. This encodes CASSPGGPRLEQYF.

Turning to this clonotype: The junction departs from the called germline gene at one end, perhaps through a read error. The chain employs TRBV18 and TRBJ1-1, with D possibly matching TRBD1 (6 bases). This CDR3 is 13 amino acids long. The V gene's germline CDR1 is KGHSH and CDR2 LQKENI. The CDR3 DNA reads TGTGCCAGCTCTCCACCTCAGGACAGAGAAGCTTTCTTT. This translates into CASSPPQDREAFF.

This rearrangement joins TRBV20-1 to TRBJ2-1, with 10 bases lining up with TRBD2. Germline V gene data show CDR1 as DFQATT and CDR2 as SNEGSKA (reference sequence). The junction had 11 bases not matched to a gene; V was cut back by 6 bases and J by 6 bases. This CDR3 has 15 amino acids. The CDR3 nucleotides are TGCAGTGCAGAGAGAAGCGGGAGGGCCTTCAATGAGCAGTTCTTC. Translating gives CSAERSGRAFNEQFF.

The chain has TRBV28 and TRBJ2-1; tentatively, D is TRBD2 (6 bases). The germline V gene encodes CDR1 MDHEN and CDR2 SYDVKM. V dropped 4 bases and J dropped 15 bases, with 19 bases sitting between them. This CDR3 spans 13 amino acids. CDR3 protein: CASSWDWERVMFF. The CDR3 DNA is TGTGCCAGCAGTTGGGACTGGGAAAGAGTAATGTTCTTC.

The chain carries TRBV4-2 and TRBJ1-1; 7 nucleotides agree with TRBD1. Per the germline V gene, CDR1 is LGHNA and CDR2 is YNFKEQ. The CDR3 runs 15 residues. V lost 2 bases and J lost 2; bases outside the gene matches: 5. Here the CDR3 reads CASSQPGQANTEAFF. The CDR3 bases are TGTGCCAGCAGCCAACCCGGACAGGCCAACACTGAAGCTTTCTTT.

This chain joins TRBV5-1 and TRBJ2-2; 10 bases are a match to TRBD2. This CDR3 spans 15 amino acids. V lost 4 bases, J lost 7 bases, and 7 bases stayed unmatched. Looked up from germline, CDR1 is SGHRS and CDR2 is YFSETQ. The CDR3 sequence is CASSHLAGGDGELFF. CDR3 coding DNA: TGCGCCAGCAGCCATTTAGCGGGAGGTGACGGGGAGCTGTTTTTT. The full variable domain, completed using reference TRBV5-1 and TRBJ2-2, is KAGVTQTPRYLIKTRGQQVTLSCSPISGHRSVSWYQQTPGQGLQFLFEYFSETQRNKGNFPGRFSGRQFSNSRSEMNVSTLELGDSALYLCASSHLAGGDGELFFGEGSRLTVL.

This rearrangement joins TRBV5-4 to TRBJ2-3; D is uncertain. CDR3 size: 12 residues. Trimming removed 5 bases at V and 6 bases at J, with 10 bases between. CDR1 and CDR2 (germline): SGHNT, YYREEE (reference sequence). The CDR3 DNA follows: TGTGCCAGCAGATCCCTAGGGGATACGCAGTATTTT. This encodes CASRSLGDTQYF.

The rearrangement joins TRBV3-1 to TRBJ2-5, with D perhaps matching TRBD2 (5 bases). The V and J ends lost 1 base and 1 base respectively, with 16 bases between them. The length of the CDR3 is 17 residues. From germline, CDR1 is LGHDT and CDR2 YNNKEL (reference sequence). The CDR3 protein is CASSQGSQRRRQETQYF. In DNA, the CDR3 is TGTGCCAGCAGCCAAGGTAGCCAGCGGAGACGCCAAGAGACCCAGTACTTC.

Written as DNA, the CDR3 is TGTGCCAGCAGCGCGGACTTACAGGCCAGGGATGAAAAACTGTTTTTT. Its translation: CASSADLQARDEKLFF. The chain has TRBV9 and TRBJ1-4, with D maybe TRBD1 (5 bases). This CDR3 contains 16 residues. In germline, CDR1 is SGDLS, CDR2 YYNGEE. With 3 bases removed from V and 6 bases from J, the gap between germline ends came to 18 bases.

The chain couples TRBV18 to TRBJ1-2, with TRBD1 matching over 10 bases. The CDR3 covers 14 residues. Germline V gives CDR1 KGHSH, CDR2 LQKENI. V dropped 0 bases and J dropped 6; count of bases not matched to a gene: 1. The CDR3: CASSPPGQGNGYTF. The CDR3 DNA follows: TGTGCCAGCTCACCACCGGGACAGGGGAATGGCTACACCTTC.

The CDR3 sequence is CASQGRPSNEQYF. Written as DNA, the CDR3 is TGTGCCAGCCAGGGCAGACCCTCTAACGAGCAGTACTTC. This chain links TRBV7-2 with TRBJ2-7; possibly TRBD1 for D (5 bases). Looked up from germline, CDR1 is SGHTA and CDR2 is FQGNSA. Deletions cut 8 bases from V and 5 bases from J, with 16 bases between. There are 13 residues in the CDR3.